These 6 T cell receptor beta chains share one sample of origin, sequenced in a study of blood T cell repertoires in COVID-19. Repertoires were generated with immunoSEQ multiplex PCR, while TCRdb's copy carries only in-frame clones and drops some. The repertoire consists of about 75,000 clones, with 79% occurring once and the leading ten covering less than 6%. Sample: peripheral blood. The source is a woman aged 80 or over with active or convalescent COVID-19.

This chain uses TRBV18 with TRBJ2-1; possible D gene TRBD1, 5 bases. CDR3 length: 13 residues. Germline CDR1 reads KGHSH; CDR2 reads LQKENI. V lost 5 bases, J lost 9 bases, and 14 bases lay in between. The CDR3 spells CASSYEPGFEQFF. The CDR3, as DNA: TGTGCCAGCTCATATGAGCCAGGGTTTGAGCAGTTCTTC. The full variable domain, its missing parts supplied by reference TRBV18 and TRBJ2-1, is NAGVMQNPRHLVRRRGQEARLRCSPMKGHSHVYWYRQLPEEGLKFMVYLQKENIIDESGMPKERFSAEFPKEGPSILRIQQVVRGDSAAYFCASSYEPGFEQFFGPGTRLTVL.

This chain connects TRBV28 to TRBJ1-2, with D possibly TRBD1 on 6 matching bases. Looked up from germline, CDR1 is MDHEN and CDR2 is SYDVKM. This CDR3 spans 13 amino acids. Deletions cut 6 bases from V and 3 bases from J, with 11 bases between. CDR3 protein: CASSSGVDYGYTF. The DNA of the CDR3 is TGTGCCAGCAGCTCAGGGGTTGACTATGGCTACACCTTC.

The CDR3 sequence is CASSIDGLAGGHQETQYF. The CDR3 nucleotides are TGTGCCAGTAGTATAGATGGACTAGCGGGGGGTCACCAAGAGACCCAGTACTTC. The V call is TRBV19, the J call TRBJ2-5; TRBD2 matches at 14 bases. Germline V lookup: CDR1 LNHDA, CDR2 SQIVND (reference sequence). The ends lost 0 bases at V and 0 bases at J; junction bases unmatched: 3. The CDR3 is 18 amino acids.

For the CDR3, the DNA is TGTGCCAGCAGCCGACTGGCGAACACTGAAGCTTTCTTT. It yields the protein CASSRLANTEAFF. This sequence joins TRBV7-9 and TRBJ1-1; D not resolved. Germline CDR1 and CDR2: SEHNR and FQNEAQ (reference sequence). V was clipped by 5 bases and J by 1 base, with 8 bases between them. This CDR3 comprises 13 residues.

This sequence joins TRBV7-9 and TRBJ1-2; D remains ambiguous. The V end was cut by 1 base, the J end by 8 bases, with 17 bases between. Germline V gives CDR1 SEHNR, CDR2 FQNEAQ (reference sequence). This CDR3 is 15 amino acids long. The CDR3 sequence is CASSLVASNAGGYTF. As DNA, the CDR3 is TGTGCCAGCAGCTTAGTGGCGTCTAACGCCGGGGGCTACACCTTC.

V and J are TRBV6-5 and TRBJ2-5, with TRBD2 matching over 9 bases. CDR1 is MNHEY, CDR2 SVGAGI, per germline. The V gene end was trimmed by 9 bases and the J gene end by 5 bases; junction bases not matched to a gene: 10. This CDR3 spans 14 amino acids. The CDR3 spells CASGSRTSVETQYF. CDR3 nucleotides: TGTGCCAGTGGTTCCCGGACTAGCGTTGAGACCCAGTACTTC.